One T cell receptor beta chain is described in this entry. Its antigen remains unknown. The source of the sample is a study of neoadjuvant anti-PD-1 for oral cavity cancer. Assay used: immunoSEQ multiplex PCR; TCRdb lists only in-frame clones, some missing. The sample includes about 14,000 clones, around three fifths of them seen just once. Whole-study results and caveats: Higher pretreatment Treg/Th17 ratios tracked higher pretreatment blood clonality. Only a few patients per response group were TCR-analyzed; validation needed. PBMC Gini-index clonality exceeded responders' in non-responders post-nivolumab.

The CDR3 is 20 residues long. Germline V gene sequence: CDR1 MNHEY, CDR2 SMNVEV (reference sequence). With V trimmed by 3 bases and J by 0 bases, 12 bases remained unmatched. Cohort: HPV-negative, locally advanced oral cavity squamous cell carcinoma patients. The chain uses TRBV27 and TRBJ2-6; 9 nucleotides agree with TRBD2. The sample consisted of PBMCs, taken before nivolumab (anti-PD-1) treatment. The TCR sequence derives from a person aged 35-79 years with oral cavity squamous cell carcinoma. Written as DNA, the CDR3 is TGTGCCAGCAGTTTGCGGCCGATGACTAGCGGTAGCTCTGGGGCCAACGTCCTGACTTTC. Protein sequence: CASSLRPMTSGSSGANVLTF. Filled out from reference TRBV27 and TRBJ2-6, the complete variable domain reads EAQVTQNPRYLITVTGKKLTVTCSQNMNHEYMSWYRQDPGLGLRQIYYSMNVEVTDKGDVPEGYKVSRKEKRNFPLILESPSPNQTSLYFCASSLRPMTSGSSGANVLTFGAGSRLTVL.